One and the same sample provided the 2 T cell receptor beta chains below, sequenced in a study of control samples from healthy donors and cancer patients. Using immunoSEQ multiplex PCR, the repertoire was profiled, and TCRdb retains in-frame clones only, with some absent. The data show under 150,000 clones, nearly 95% seen once. The specimen sequenced was blood. These TCRs come from a young man in good health.

DNA of the CDR3: TGTGCCAGCAGTTACTTCCAGAGTTCTAATTCACCCCTCCACTTT. Its protein product is CASSYFQSSNSPLHF. This chain connects TRBV6-5 to TRBJ1-6; the D is unclear. The V gene's germline CDR1 is MNHEY and CDR2 SVGAGI. V gave up 1 base and J gave up 6 bases, with 10 bases separating them. The CDR3 runs 15 residues.

The rearrangement joins TRBV5-4 to TRBJ2-2; possibly TRBD1 for D (6 bases). The V end lost 6 bases, the J end lost 1 base, and 16 bases lay between the germline ends. Germline values: CDR1 SGHNT, CDR2 YYREEE (reference sequence). This CDR3 comprises 16 residues. Written as DNA, the CDR3 is TGTGCCAGCACCCGCGGAAGGGGGATGAACACCGGGGAGCTGTTTTTT. It specifies CASTRGRGMNTGELFF.